The 30 T cell receptor beta chains below were found in one sample sequenced in a study of blood T cells in healthy people across ages (dated by TCRdb to about 2015). Libraries were prepared through 5' RACE. Instrument on record: Illumina HiSeq 2500. A second PCR of roughly 7 to 11 cycles was performed with a sample-barcoded 5' primer and a J-beta primer mix. TCRdb ran its own pipeline on the public reads, namely fastp trimming at Q25 and MiXCR clone calling, and kept in-frame beta chains. Every entry covers one CDR3 protein and lists the most common genes and DNA from its rows. The sample table holds 700,000 to 900,000 distinct CDR3 sequences, of which about 26% were seen once. The ten largest clones capture 2.5% to 3.5% of the sample. Another study also made use of these data, one on T cells of mothers and their children.

The specimen sequenced was blood. These receptors all come from a boy between 10 and 17 years old in good health.

This clonotype was recorded a few times. The rearrangement uses TRBV9 and TRBJ2-5, with 9 bases matching TRBD2. This CDR3 has 17 amino acids. V shed 0 bases and J 1 base; nucleotides not matched to a gene: 7. Germline-derived CDR1 and CDR2 are SGDLS and YYNGEE. The CDR3 DNA follows: TGTGCCAGCAGCGTAGATCCAGCGGGGGGCCCCCAAGAGACCCAGTACTTC. Its translation is CASSVDPAGGPQETQYF. The variable domain in full, completed from reference TRBV9 and TRBJ2-5, reads DSGVTQTPKHLITATGQRVTLRCSPRSGDLSVYWYQQSLDQGLQFLIQYYNGEERAKGNILERFSAQQFPDLHSELNLSSLELGDSALYFCASSVDPAGGPQETQYFGPGTRLLVL.

The rearrangement joins TRBV7-9 to TRBJ2-7, with D possibly TRBD1 on 6 matching bases. This CDR3 region has 14 residues. Trimming left V 5 bases short and J 7 bases short, with 18 bases between. Germline CDR1 is SEHNR and CDR2 is FQNEAQ (reference sequence). The CDR3 region is CASSLRDRQDEQYF. CDR3 in DNA: TGTGCCAGCAGCCTCCGGGACCGACAGGATGAGCAGTACTTC. The complete variable domain, with remaining parts taken from reference TRBV7-9 and TRBJ2-7, reads DTGVSQNPRHKITKRGQNVTFRCDPISEHNRLYWYRQTLGQGPEFLTYFQNEAQLEKSRLLSDRFSAERPKGSFSTLEIQRTEQGDSAMYLCASSLRDRQDEQYFGPGTRLTVT.

The rearrangement links TRBV29-1 to TRBJ2-5; 13 nucleotides agree with TRBD2. The CDR3 runs 15 residues. The V and J ends lost 6 bases and 5 bases, in that order; junction bases with no gene match: 9. The germline CDR1 and CDR2 sequences are SQVTM and ANQGSEA. The CDR3: CSVARLAGGGETQYF. The CDR3 region has the DNA TGCAGCGTGGCCCGACTAGCGGGGGGAGGTGAGACCCAGTACTTC.

There are many counts of this clonotype. The CDR3, as DNA: TGTGCCAGCAGCTTAGGGGTCAATGAGCAGTTCTTC. Protein sequence: CASSLGVNEQFF. The chain employs TRBV7-9 and TRBJ2-1; D gene unclear. Deletions cut 1 base from V and 6 bases from J, with 4 bases between. The germline CDR1 and CDR2 sequences are SEHNR and FQNEAQ (reference sequence). The CDR3 loop spans 12 amino acids.

The V and J genes are TRBV20-1 and TRBJ1-6, with D perhaps TRBD1 (6 bases). V gave up 0 bases and J gave up 6 bases, with 12 bases separating them. Per the germline V gene, CDR1 is DFQATT and CDR2 is SNEGSKA (reference sequence). The CDR3 consists of 15 residues. CDR3 DNA sequence: TGCAGTGCTAGAGAACGGGGGGCTGGTAATTCACCCCTCCACTTT. Protein sequence: CSARERGAGNSPLHF.

The chain combines TRBV11-2 with TRBJ2-7; D possibly corresponds to TRBD1 (5 bases). This CDR3 spans 15 amino acids. Germline V lookup: CDR1 SGHAT, CDR2 FQNNGV. V lost 5 bases, J lost 2 bases, and 16 bases lay in between. The DNA for the CDR3 is TGTGCCAGCAGCCCAACCAACAGGTCCCCCTACGAGCAGTACTTC. Amino acid sequence: CASSPTNRSPYEQYF.

This clonotype has just one count. The chain uses TRBV29-1 and TRBJ2-5; D perhaps matches TRBD1 (6 bases). V lost 7 bases and J lost 5, with 14 bases in between. The length of the CDR3 is 12 residues. Germline assignment: CDR1 SQVTM and CDR2 ANQGSEA. CDR3: CSAKQGLETQYF. The CDR3 nucleotides read TGCAGCGCAAAACAGGGATTGGAGACCCAGTACTTC.

V gene TRBV2 combines with J gene TRBJ2-5; D may be TRBD2 (6 bases). Trimming stripped 5 bases from V and 3 bases from J, with 13 bases between. Germline CDR1 and CDR2: SNHLY and FYNNEI. The CDR3 length is 14 residues. As DNA, the CDR3 is TGTGCCAGCAGTTGGAGGGAAAGGGAAGAGACCCAGTACTTC. Amino acids: CASSWREREETQYF. The whole variable domain, filled in from reference TRBV2 and TRBJ2-5, reads EPEVTQTPSHQVTQMGQEVILRCVPISNHLYFYWYRQILGQKVEFLVSFYNNEISEKSEIFDDQFSVERPDGSNFTLKIRSTKLEDSAMYFCASSWREREETQYFGPGTRLLVL.

V gene TRBV10-3 combines with J gene TRBJ1-2, with 8 bases aligning to TRBD1. Per germline, CDR1 ENHRY and CDR2 SYGVKD. V was pared by 2 bases and J by 5 bases, with 1 base of the junction left unmatched. The CDR3 totals 13 residues. The CDR3 DNA reads TGTGCCATCAGTGAGCAGGGGGCGTATGGCTACACCTTC. It specifies CAISEQGAYGYTF.

Note on this clonotype: The junction shows a germline mismatch at one end, possibly a read error. The CDR3 spells CASSQKNGYVQYF. The CDR3 region has the DNA TGTGCCAGCAGCCAGAAAAATGGCTACGTGCAGTACTTC. The chain couples TRBV5-5 to TRBJ2-7; D is uncertain. CDR1 is SGHKS and CDR2 is YYEKEE in the germline V gene (reference sequence). This CDR3 is 13 amino acids long.

The CDR3 is CASSPPGLGVNEQFF. The CDR3 DNA reads TGTGCCAGCAGCCCTCCGGGACTAGGGGTCAATGAGCAGTTCTTC. The chain couples TRBV3-1 to TRBJ2-1; 8 nucleotides align to TRBD2. The CDR3 is 15 amino acids. V lost 4 bases to trimming and J lost 6 bases; unmatched junction nucleotides: 8. Per germline, CDR1 LGHDT and CDR2 YNNKEL (reference sequence).

The rearrangement uses TRBV7-3 and TRBJ1-2, with D possibly being TRBD1 (5 bases). V lost 2 bases and J lost 4, with 11 bases in between. The CDR3 contains 14 residues. Germline values: CDR1 SGHTA, CDR2 FQGTGA. The CDR3 region is CASSLVAGTYGYTF. The DNA for the CDR3 is TGTGCCAGCAGCTTAGTAGCTGGGACCTATGGCTACACCTTC.

This clonotype was recorded a few times. The V gene is TRBV11-1, the J gene TRBJ2-7; the match to TRBD1 covers 10 bases. From germline, CDR1 is SGHAT and CDR2 FQDESV (reference sequence). This CDR3 has 15 amino acids. Trimming at V came to 6 bases and at J to 6 bases, leaving 11 bases not matched to a gene. CDR3 nucleotide sequence: TGTGCCAGCAGTCTAAACCGGGACAGGGGACGCGAGCAGTACTTC. The encoded protein is CASSLNRDRGREQYF. The full variable domain, rest sourced from reference TRBV11-1 and TRBJ2-7, is EAEVAQSPRYKITEKSQAVAFWCDPISGHATLYWYRQILGQGPELLVQFQDESVVDDSQLPKDRFSAERLKGVDSTLKIQPAELGDSAMYLCASSLNRDRGREQYFGPGTRLTVT.

In this sample, this clonotype turned up a few times. V gene TRBV29-1 combines with J gene TRBJ1-1, with TRBD1 matching over 7 bases. CDR3 length: 14 amino acids. V lost 7 bases to trimming and J lost 0 bases; unmatched junction nucleotides: 8. Germline lookup yields CDR1 SQVTM and CDR2 ANQGSEA. This chain's CDR3 is CSGTGVDMNTEAFF. The CDR3 DNA reads as TGCAGCGGGACAGGCGTCGACATGAACACTGAAGCTTTCTTT.

The chain has TRBV28 and TRBJ1-1; D uncertain. The CDR3 loop spans 15 amino acids. Looked up from germline, CDR1 is MDHEN and CDR2 is SYDVKM. V lost 5 bases and J lost 4, with 17 bases in between. The CDR3 reads CASSVGGRLGTEAFF. CDR3 nucleotide sequence: TGTGCCAGCAGTGTGGGAGGACGGTTGGGCACTGAAGCTTTCTTT.

This chain joins TRBV7-9 and TRBJ2-1; D is unresolved. The assigned J gene may be wrong: the sequence end matches TRBJ2-5 better. Germline V CDR1 and CDR2: SEHNR, FQNEAQ (reference sequence). There are 14 residues in the CDR3. The CDR3 region is CASSPDTTQETQYF. The CDR3 coding sequence is TGTGCCAGCAGCCCAGACACAACCCAAGAGACCCAGTACTTC.

In its sample, this clonotype was seen a few times. The chain couples TRBV28 to TRBJ2-7; no clear D. Germline lookup yields CDR1 MDHEN and CDR2 SYDVKM. The CDR3 sequence is 15 residues long. Trimming shortened V by 6 bases and J by 2 bases, and 17 bases separated the two germline ends. The CDR3 nucleotides read TGTGCCAGCAGAACCCGATCGCTTGGACCCTACGAGCAGTACTTC. Encoded protein: CASRTRSLGPYEQYF.

V gene TRBV29-1 combines with J gene TRBJ1-1; 9 positions agree with TRBD1. Germline loops: CDR1 SQVTM, CDR2 ANQGSEA. The CDR3 contains 13 residues. The J segment lost 4 bases and the V segment lost 7 bases, leaving 7 bases of the junction unmatched. The CDR3 spells CSATGGRGTEAFF. CDR3 nucleotides: TGCAGCGCCACAGGGGGCCGAGGCACTGAAGCTTTCTTT.

This clonotype was seen a handful of times. The chain has TRBV20-1 and TRBJ2-5, with 8 bases lining up with TRBD1. The CDR3 is 14 amino acids. In germline, CDR1 is DFQATT, CDR2 SNEGSKA (reference sequence). J was trimmed by 2 bases and V by 5 bases; bases with no gene match: 7. CDR3 region: CSASRTGPQETQYF. In DNA form, the CDR3 reads TGCAGTGCTTCCAGGACAGGGCCTCAAGAGACCCAGTACTTC.

The chain recombines TRBV7-2 with TRBJ2-4; D gene uncertain. This CDR3 spans 14 amino acids. Germline V gene data show CDR1 as SGHTA and CDR2 as FQGNSA. Trimming took off 6 bases at V and 7 bases at J, with 16 bases between the two ends. The chain's CDR3 is CASSFLPDGNIQYF. The CDR3, as DNA: TGTGCCAGCAGTTTTCTCCCCGATGGTAACATTCAGTACTTC. The full variable domain, rest sourced from reference TRBV7-2 and TRBJ2-4, is GAGVSQSPSNKVTEKGKDVELRCDPISGHTALYWYRQSLGQGLEFLIYFQGNSAPDKSGLPSDRFSAERTGGSVSTLTIQRTQQEDSAVYLCASSFLPDGNIQYFGAGTRLSVL.

The gene calls are TRBV20-1 and TRBJ2-7; no reliable D call. The CDR3 contains 15 residues. The germline V and J ends were trimmed by 0 bases and 0 bases, with 12 bases remaining between them. Germline V gene sequence: CDR1 DFQATT, CDR2 SNEGSKA (reference sequence). The CDR3: CSARDRTESSYEQYF. CDR3 DNA sequence: TGCAGTGCTAGAGATAGGACGGAGAGCTCCTACGAGCAGTACTTC.

This clonotype was counted between two and nine times. The V gene is TRBV27, the J gene TRBJ2-4, with a tentative D call TRBD2 (6 bases). With 5 bases removed from V and 0 bases from J, the gap between germline ends came to 17 bases. The CDR3 sequence is 17 residues long. The germline gives CDR1 MNHEY, CDR2 SMNVEV (reference sequence). The CDR3 DNA reads as TGTGCCAGCAGTGCCTTGGGACTTCAACTAGCCAAAAACATTCAGTACTTC. Translating it yields CASSALGLQLAKNIQYF.

V usage is TRBV5-1 and J usage is TRBJ2-4, with TRBD2 identical over 12 bases. The CDR3 runs to 21 residues. The germline gives CDR1 SGHRS, CDR2 YFSETQ. Unmatched junction bases numbered 17, after V lost 3 bases and J lost 1 base. DNA for the CDR3: TGCGCCAGCAGCTCCAACCCGGGGGGACTAGCGGGTTCGGAGGCCAAAAACATTCAGTACTTC. Its protein is CASSSNPGGLAGSEAKNIQYF.

The V and J genes are TRBV20-1 and TRBJ2-5, with a tentative D call TRBD2 (5 bases). This CDR3 region has 13 residues. Germline V gene data show CDR1 as DFQATT and CDR2 as SNEGSKA (reference sequence). V lost 2 bases and J lost 5, with 12 bases in between. CDR3 residues: CSARRTVRETQYF. CDR3 in DNA: TGCAGTGCTAGACGGACTGTTCGGGAGACCCAGTACTTC.

This clonotype was counted a few times. This sequence joins TRBV7-9 and TRBJ1-4, with D uncertain. The CDR3 is 11 residues long. CDR1 SEHNR and CDR2 FQNEAQ come from the germline V gene (reference sequence). The V end was cut by 10 bases, the J end by 11 bases, with 14 bases between. The CDR3 here is CATERQVKLFF. The CDR3 region has the DNA TGTGCCACAGAGAGGCAAGTCAAACTGTTTTTT.

The V gene is TRBV28, the J gene TRBJ2-4; perhaps D is TRBD1 or TRBD2 (5 bases each). V was shortened by 5 bases and J by 7 bases, with 12 bases between the two germline ends. Germline V CDR1 and CDR2: MDHEN, SYDVKM. The CDR3 totals 13 residues. CDR3 region: CASSRQGRNIQYF. CDR3 nucleotides: TGTGCCAGCAGTCGCCAGGGACGGAACATTCAGTACTTC.

The J gene is TRBJ2-7, the V gene TRBV28; D is uncertain. The CDR3 contains 15 residues. Germline V gene data show CDR1 as MDHEN and CDR2 as SYDVKM. With 3 bases removed from V and 2 bases from J, the gap between germline ends came to 14 bases. CDR3 residues: CASSFYSLGTYEQYF. As DNA, the CDR3 is TGTGCCAGCAGTTTTTATTCCCTAGGAACCTACGAGCAGTACTTC.

The table lists this clonotype with a few counts. This sequence joins TRBV20-1 and TRBJ2-5; possible D gene TRBD2, 5 bases. There are 14 residues in the CDR3. Germline CDR1 DFQATT, CDR2 SNEGSKA (reference sequence). The V gene lost 0 bases and the J gene lost 2 bases, with 10 bases spanning the gap. The CDR3 loop reads CSARDRGRQETQYF. The CDR3 DNA reads as TGCAGTGCTAGAGATCGGGGTCGGCAAGAGACCCAGTACTTC.

The chain links TRBV7-9 to TRBJ2-5; D is unclear. Near its end, the DNA agrees better with TRBJ2-1, so the J call may be wrong. This CDR3 is built from 14 residues. Germline values: CDR1 SEHNR, CDR2 FQNEAQ (reference sequence). CDR3 amino acids: CASSLEGIYNEQFF. CDR3 DNA sequence: TGTGCCAGCAGCTTAGAGGGAATCTACAATGAGCAGTTCTTC.

This sequence joins TRBV25-1 and TRBJ2-5; 10 nucleotides agree with TRBD1. The end of the DNA fits TRBJ2-1 better, so the J call may be wrong. The germline gives CDR1 MGHDK, CDR2 SYGVNS. The CDR3 is 15 amino acids. CDR3 sequence: CASTTHWTGGVEQFF. CDR3 sequence (DNA): TGTGCCAGCACCACCCACTGGACAGGGGGGGTTGAGCAGTTCTTC.